Listed below are T cell receptor beta chains from one sample, sequenced in a study of regulatory T cells in long-lasting Graves disease. TCRdb fed the multiplex PCR reads into MiXCR, producing one record per CDR3 protein. The data hold a few hundred thousand distinct CDR3 sequences, with roughly a fifth observed a single time. The specimen comprised peripheral blood mononuclear cells (PBMCs), sampled when the disease was refractory, from a patient treated with antithyroid drugs. The source is a female donor with Graves disease. CDR3s include the opening cysteine and the closing phenylalanine or tryptophan. Fields, in order: clone size, J gene, D gene, V gene, CDR3 protein, CDR3 DNA. A D gene is named only where the DNA matches it firmly. Size tells how often a clone was seen (once, few, many) or the class of an expanded clone, and some rows leave it out.

.	TRBJ2-7	TRBD1	TRBV7-9	CASSLTGQTYEQYF	TGTGCCAGCAGCTTGACGGGACAGACCTACGAGCAGTACTTC
.	TRBJ2-7	.	TRBV5-5	CASSFDDYEQYF	TGTGCCAGCAGCTTTGACGACTACGAGCAGTACTTC
.	TRBJ1-6	TRBD1	TRBV28	CASSVGTGDSYNSPLHF	TGTGCCAGCAGCGTCGGGACAGGTGACTCCTATAATTCACCCCTCCACTTT
few	TRBJ2-3	TRBD2	TRBV29-1	CSTSGSDQGTQYF	TGCAGCACAAGCGGGAGTGACCAGGGTACGCAGTATTTT
many	TRBJ2-7	TRBD2	TRBV6-1	CASSAGAGGSYEQYF	TGTGCCAGCAGTGCAGGAGCGGGGGGCAGCTACGAGCAGTACTTC
.	TRBJ2-7	.	TRBV4-1	CASSQGGGRTYEQYF	TGCGCCAGCAGCCAAGGGGGTGGGAGAACCTACGAGCAGTACTTC
many	TRBJ1-2	.	TRBV18	CASSPIGNYGYTF	TGTGCCAGCTCACCCATAGGTAACTATGGCTACACCTTC
.	TRBJ2-7	.	TRBV3-1	CASSPDLTSPYEQYF	TGTGCCAGCAGCCCGGACCTAACTAGCCCCTACGAGCAGTACTTC
many	TRBJ2-5	.	TRBV7-9	CASSLGSGTQETQYF	TGTGCCAGCAGCTTAGGCTCCGGTACACAAGAGACCCAGTACTTC
.	TRBJ2-1	.	TRBV6-2/TRBV6-3	CASTPGTLTYNEQFF	TGTGCCAGCACCCCCGGGACACTTACTTACAATGAGCAGTTCTTC
many	TRBJ2-7	TRBD2	TRBV28	CASSSPSGSSYEQYF	TGTGCCAGCAGTTCGCCTAGCGGAAGCTCCTACGAGCAGTACTTC
.	TRBJ1-1	.	TRBV30	CAWSLRPGNTEAFF	TGTGCCTGGAGTTTGCGGCCGGGAAACACTGAAGCTTTCTTT
many	TRBJ2-7	.	TRBV11-2	CASSLLQTYEQYF	TGTGCCAGCAGCTTACTACAGACCTACGAGCAGTACTTC
few	TRBJ2-2	TRBD2	TRBV13	CASSPRGTSGISGELFF	TGTGCCAGCAGCCCCCGAGGAACTAGCGGGATATCCGGGGAGCTGTTTTTT
many	TRBJ2-4	.	TRBV12-3/TRBV12-4	CASSFREIAKNIQYF	TGTGCCAGCAGTTTCCGGGAGATAGCTAAAAACATTCAGTACTTC
few	TRBJ2-7	TRBD2	TRBV30	CAWSPLLAGGSHEQYF	TGTGCCTGGAGTCCCCTCCTAGCGGGAGGGTCGCACGAGCAGTACTTC
.	TRBJ2-3	TRBD2	TRBV6-1	CASSSLGTSGRHTDTQYF	TGTGCCAGCAGTAGCCTTGGGACTAGCGGGAGGCATACAGATACGCAGTATTTT
few	TRBJ2-5	TRBD2	TRBV9	CASSEGAGVRETQYF	TGTGCCAGCAGCGAGGGAGCGGGAGTACGGGAGACCCAGTACTTC
many	TRBJ2-4	.	TRBV28	CASSLSPGLAKNIQYF	TGTGCCAGCAGTTTATCCCCAGGGCTAGCCAAAAACATTCAGTACTTC
many	TRBJ1-2	.	TRBV7-9	CASSLDSWAYGYTF	TGTGCCAGCAGCTTGGACAGCTGGGCCTATGGCTACACCTTC
.	TRBJ2-2	TRBD2	TRBV7-3	CASRAGTSGSGELFF	TGTGCCAGCCGCGCCGGGACTAGCGGGAGTGGGGAGCTGTTTTTT
.	TRBJ2-5	.	TRBV5-5	CASVTRGETQYF	TGTGCCAGCGTTACCCGTGGGGAGACCCAGTACTTC
.	TRBJ2-7	.	TRBV18	CASSPDYDREGTYEQYF	TGTGCCAGCTCCCCGGACTATGACAGGGAAGGGACCTACGAGCAGTACTTC
many	TRBJ2-7	TRBD1	TRBV5-1	CASSLGNRGSSYEQYF	TGCGCCAGCAGCTTGGGGAACAGGGGGAGCTCCTACGAGCAGTACTTC
.	TRBJ2-2	TRBD1	TRBV20-1	CSARATGDVPGELFF	TGCAGTGCTAGGGCGACAGGGGATGTTCCCGGGGAGCTGTTTTTT
.	TRBJ1-1	TRBD1	TRBV5-1	CASSSSTGEVFGAFF	TGCGCCAGCAGCTCGTCGACAGGGGAGGTATTCGGAGCTTTCTTT
.	TRBJ1-2	.	TRBV27	CASKGGREDGYTF	TGTGCCAGCAAGGGGGGCAGGGAGGATGGCTACACCTTC
.	TRBJ2-7	TRBD1	TRBV4-1	CASSPSGTAFYEQYF	TGCGCCAGCAGCCCGAGTGGGACAGCTTTCTACGAGCAGTACTTC
few	TRBJ2-5	.	TRBV24-1	CATRGAGPQETQYF	TGTGCCACCAGGGGGGCGGGGCCTCAAGAGACCCAGTACTTC
many	TRBJ2-5	.	TRBV11-2	CASSLDESGTEYQETQYF	TGTGCCAGCAGCTTAGATGAAAGCGGGACAGAGTACCAAGAGACCCAGTACTTC
few	TRBJ2-5	TRBD2	TRBV9	CASSVAPGGVAGELTQYF	TGTGCCAGCAGCGTAGCCCCAGGGGGGGTAGCGGGAGAATTGACCCAGTACTTC
many	TRBJ2-7	TRBD1	TRBV10-3	CAIRQGPGYEQYF	TGTGCCATCAGACAGGGGCCAGGCTACGAGCAGTACTTC
.	TRBJ2-1	TRBD2	TRBV10-3	CAIRRGLAGLGEQFF	TGTGCCATCAGGCGGGGACTAGCGGGATTAGGGGAGCAGTTCTTC
.	TRBJ2-2	.	TRBV7-3	CASSRGQTGELFF	TGTGCCAGCAGCCGCGGCCAGACCGGGGAGCTGTTTTTT
many	TRBJ1-2	TRBD1	TRBV28	CASSFSTSTGDYGYTF	TGTGCCAGCAGTTTTTCGACATCGACAGGGGACTATGGCTACACCTTC
.	TRBJ2-1	TRBD2	TRBV27	CASSFGLAGGPGDEQFF	TGTGCCAGCAGTTTTGGACTAGCGGGAGGGCCTGGGGATGAGCAGTTCTTC
few	TRBJ2-3	.	TRBV29-1	CSVVGTDTQYF	TGCAGCGTCGTAGGGACAGATACGCAGTATTTT